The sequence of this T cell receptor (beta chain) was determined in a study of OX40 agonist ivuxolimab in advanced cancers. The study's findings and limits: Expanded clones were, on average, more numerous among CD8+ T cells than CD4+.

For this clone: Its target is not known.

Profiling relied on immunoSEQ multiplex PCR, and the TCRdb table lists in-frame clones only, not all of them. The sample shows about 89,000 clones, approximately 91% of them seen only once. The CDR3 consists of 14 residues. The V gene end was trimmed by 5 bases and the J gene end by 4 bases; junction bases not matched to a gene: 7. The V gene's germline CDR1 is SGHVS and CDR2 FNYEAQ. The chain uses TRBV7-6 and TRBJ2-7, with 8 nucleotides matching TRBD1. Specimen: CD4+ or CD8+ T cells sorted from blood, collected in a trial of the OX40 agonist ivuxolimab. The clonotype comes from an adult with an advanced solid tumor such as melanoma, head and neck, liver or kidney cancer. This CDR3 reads CASSPGQGRYEQYF. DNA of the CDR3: TGTGCCAGCAGCCCAGGACAGGGAAGATACGAGCAGTACTTC.